Included here is one T cell receptor beta chain sequence, with context. This record comes from a study of T cell changes during pregnancy in multiple sclerosis. The CDR3 extends over 15 amino acids. Germline V gives CDR1 SEHNR, CDR2 FQNEAQ (reference sequence). V lost 7 bases to trimming and J lost 6 bases; unmatched junction nucleotides: 10. Sequenced by immunoSEQ multiplex PCR; TCRdb stores in-frame clones only, minus some. The data hold tens of thousands of clones, with 90% to 95% observed a single time. Specimen: CD8+ T cells from peripheral blood mononuclear cells, collected before pregnancy. The sequence was collected from a female donor with multiple sclerosis, enrolled in a pregnancy study. The chain uses TRBV7-9 and TRBJ2-1; 9 bases fit TRBD1. As DNA, the CDR3 is TGTGCCAGCAACGTACGACAGGGGGTAGGCAATGAGCAGTTCTTC. Its translation is CASNVRQGVGNEQFF.